This section outlines one T cell receptor beta chain sequence together with its context. The antigen is not known. Germline is not matched at one junction end, which may reflect a read error. This sample is part of a study of OX40 agonist ivuxolimab in advanced cancers. Whole-study findings and limits: Clonal expansion by week 6 occurred in CD4+ and CD8+ blood T cells (at 0.1 to 3.0 mg/kg). Partial responders at 0.1-3.0 mg/kg showed near-lowest clonal expansion.

The CDR3 runs to 17 residues. Looked up from germline, CDR1 is SGHTA and CDR2 is FQGTGA. Only in-frame clones appear in the TCRdb table, and some are missing; sequencing was by immunoSEQ multiplex PCR. The profile shows about 50,000 clones, less than 90% of them singletons. The sequences come from CD4+ or CD8+ T cells sorted from blood, collected in a trial of the OX40 agonist ivuxolimab. The chain is built from TRBV7-3 and TRBJ2-3; tentative D call: TRBD2 (5 bases). The source of this sequence is an adult with an advanced solid tumor such as melanoma, head and neck, liver or kidney cancer. CDR3 protein: CARSSLTVSDYTDTQYF. CDR3 nucleotides: TGTGCCCGCAGCAGCTTAACAGTTAGCGACTACACAGATACGCAGTATTTT. Complete variable domain (other parts from reference TRBV7-3 and TRBJ2-3): GAGVSQTPSNKVTEKGKYVELRCDPISGHTALYWYRQSLGQGPEFLIYFQGTGAADDSGLPNDRFFAVRPEGSVSTLKIQRTERGDSAVYLCARSSLTVSDYTDTQYFGPGTRLTVL.